Below, 9 T cell receptor beta chains from the same sample are listed, as sequenced in a study of human T cells and chemical hapten exposure. Described time point: pre-sensitization, week 0. The treatment here: therapeutic diphenylcyclopropenone sensitization with weekly scalp DPC. One entry per CDR3 protein, called by TCRdb with MiXCR from the RACE reads. Of more than 300,000 distinct CDR3 sequences detected, roughly 5% appear once; the ten largest clones hold just over 2.5%. Material: whole blood, obtained in connection with sensitization to the hapten diphenylcyclopropenone (DPC). The source is a woman aged 50 to 65 with alopecia areata. Some clones in this sample may be carry-over from other donors' samples.

This clonotype occurred a few times. The chain recombines TRBV7-6 with TRBJ2-7, with unresolved D. V was shortened by 1 base and J by 2 bases, with 12 bases between the two germline ends. The CDR3 has 15 amino acids. Germline V gene lookup returns CDR1 SGHVS and CDR2 FNYEAQ. CDR3 region: CASSLEPTSAYEQYF. Written as DNA, the CDR3 is TGTGCCAGCAGCTTAGAACCAACCTCGGCCTACGAGCAGTACTTC.

The CDR3 region is CASSAGVSGVETQYF. The CDR3 DNA follows: TGTGCCAGCAGTGCCGGAGTTAGCGGGGTAGAGACCCAGTACTTC. The chain has TRBV12-3 or TRBV12-4 and TRBJ2-5; 8 bases are shared with TRBD2. This CDR3 has 15 residues. V shed 5 bases and J 4 bases; nucleotides not matched to a gene: 9.

The table lists this clonotype with a few counts. The CDR3 DNA reads TGTGCCAGCAGTGAAGCGGTCGCAGGGGGAACAACTGAAGCTTTCTTT. Residues: CASSEAVAGGTTEAFF. This chain joins TRBV6-1 and TRBJ1-1, with TRBD1 matching over 7 bases. From germline, CDR1 is MNHNS and CDR2 SASEGT. CDR3 length equals 16 residues. The V gene end was trimmed by 0 bases and the J gene end by 5 bases; junction bases not matched to a gene: 9.

The chain is built from TRBV12-3 or TRBV12-4 and TRBJ1-6; D uncertain. Between the trimmed V and J ends, which lost 4 bases and 10 bases, there was a span of 11 bases. CDR3 size: 13 residues. The CDR3 is CASSSAAGSPLHF. In DNA form, the CDR3 reads TGTGCCAGCAGTTCTGCCGCGGGCTCACCCCTCCACTTT.

This clonotype was observed many times. This rearrangement joins TRBV20-1 to TRBJ2-1, with a tentative D call TRBD2 (6 bases). This CDR3 has 15 amino acids. Trimming took 3 bases from V and 8 from J, leaving 20 bases between them. In germline, CDR1 is DFQATT, CDR2 SNEGSKA (reference sequence). The CDR3 coding sequence is TGCAGTGCTAGGGCCCCCGGGACTTCTTTGGATGAGCAGTTCTTC. Its translation: CSARAPGTSLDEQFF.

The chain joins TRBV15 to TRBJ1-6, with no clear D. This CDR3 contains 13 residues. The germline V gene has CDR1 LNHNV and CDR2 YYDKDF (reference sequence). The V and J ends lost 0 bases and 9 bases respectively, with 6 bases between them. The CDR3 DNA follows: TGTGCCACCAGCAGAGATCTTGTTTCACCCCTCCACTTT. The encoded protein is CATSRDLVSPLHF.

This clonotype was recorded a few times. The genes are TRBV19 and TRBJ2-5; the D call may be TRBD1 or TRBD2 (5 bases each). The V end was cut by 5 bases, the J end by 2 bases, with 12 bases between. The CDR3 covers 14 residues. Germline CDR1 is LNHDA and CDR2 is SQIVND (reference sequence). The CDR3 coding sequence is TGTGCCAGTAGTTGGGACCTGGATCAAGAGACCCAGTACTTC. Protein sequence: CASSWDLDQETQYF.

This clonotype was seen only a few times. This chain links TRBV7-2 with TRBJ2-7; D remains unclear. This CDR3 contains 13 residues. Germline V gene data show CDR1 as SGHTA and CDR2 as FQGNSA. With 1 base removed from V and 5 bases from J, the gap between germline ends came to 9 bases. This CDR3 reads CASSLESGDEQYF. CDR3 bases: TGTGCCAGCAGCTTAGAGTCTGGGGACGAGCAGTACTTC.

This clonotype was detected ten times or more. The genes are TRBV18 and TRBJ1-5; the match to TRBD1 covers 9 bases. The CDR3 length is 14 residues. The ends lost 6 bases at V and 6 bases at J; junction bases unmatched: 6. From germline, CDR1 is KGHSH and CDR2 LQKENI. The CDR3 nucleotides read TGTGCCAGCTCCGAGACAGGGGGATTTCAGCCCCAGCATTTT. Translated, it gives CASSETGGFQPQHF.